This T cell receptor (beta chain) was recovered during a study of T-cell reconstitution after alpha-beta-depleted transplantation in children. Findings and caveats of the study: Some patients owed their high day-60 TCRbeta diversity to surviving recipient T cells and thymic progenitors.

CDR3 length: 12 amino acids. In this sample, this clonotype turned up a few times. The antigen is not known. Unique molecular identifiers were used to barcode this TCRbeta library. TCRdb itself ran the PCR reads through MiXCR, one entry per CDR3 protein. The table lists a few hundred thousand distinct CDR3 sequences, approximately 10% of them singletons. Sequenced here: peripheral blood, sampled 180 days after TCRalphabeta/CD19-depleted stem cell transplant. The V gene is TRBV5-2, the J gene TRBJ2-3; the DNA was not compared with TRBD2, the D call given in the table. TRBV5-2 is given as a pseudogene. This sequence was found in a male patient under 10 years old who had a stem cell transplant for chronic granulomatous disease, so the T cells may come from the graft donor. The CDR3 bases are TGTGCCATGGGCCCCGACACAGATACGCAGTATTTT. Its protein is CAMGPDTDTQYF.